The sequence of this TCR beta chain was determined in a study of neurological immune-mediated disorders. Whenever a sequencing run was performed, it yielded over 170 million TCR-beta sequences from 15-18 subjects. TCRdb re-analysed the 5' RACE reads in MiXCR, keeping a single row per CDR3 protein. The repertoire holds just over 30,000 distinct CDR3 sequences, around 5.9% seen once, with roughly 2% in the top ten. This CDR3 region has 16 residues. Germline lookup yields CDR1 SGHRS and CDR2 YFSETQ. Between the trimmed V and J ends, which lost 4 bases and 7 bases, there was a span of 21 bases. This clonotype was detected many times.

Specimen: CD4+ T cells from blood. This TCR was sampled from a woman in her forties or fifties in good health. The V call is TRBV5-1, the J call TRBJ2-1; D is perhaps TRBD1 (5 bases). The CDR3 sequence is CASSQENTPRGNEQFF. CDR3 nucleotides: TGCGCCAGCAGCCAGGAAAACACGCCAAGGGGTAATGAGCAGTTCTTC.